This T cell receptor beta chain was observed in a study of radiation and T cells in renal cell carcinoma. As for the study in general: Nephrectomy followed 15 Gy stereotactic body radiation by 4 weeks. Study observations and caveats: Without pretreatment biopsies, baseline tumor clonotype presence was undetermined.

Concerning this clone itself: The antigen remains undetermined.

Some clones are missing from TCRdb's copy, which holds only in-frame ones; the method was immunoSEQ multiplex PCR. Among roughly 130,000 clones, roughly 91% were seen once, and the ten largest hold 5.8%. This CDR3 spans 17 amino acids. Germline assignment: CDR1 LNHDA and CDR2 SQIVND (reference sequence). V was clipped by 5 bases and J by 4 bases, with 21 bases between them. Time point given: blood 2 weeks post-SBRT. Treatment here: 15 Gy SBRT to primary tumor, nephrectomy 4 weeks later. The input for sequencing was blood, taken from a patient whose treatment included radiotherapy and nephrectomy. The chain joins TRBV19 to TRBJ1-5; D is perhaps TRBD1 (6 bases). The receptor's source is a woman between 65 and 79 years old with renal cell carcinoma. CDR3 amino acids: CASSSFFGQGLNQPQHF. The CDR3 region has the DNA TGTGCCAGTAGTTCCTTTTTCGGGCAGGGGTTAAATCAGCCCCAGCATTTT.